Below, 15 T cell receptor beta chains from the same sample are listed, as sequenced in a study of response to subunit inactivated influenza vaccine. In TCRdb, the RT-PCR reads were re-called with MiXCR into one record per CDR3 protein. Of 550,000 to 800,000 distinct CDR3 sequences in the sample, over 11% are singletons; the top ten hold less than 9%. The sample consisted of PBMCs from blood, taken around 15 days before vaccination. Receptors were obtained from a man aged 50 or older who received an inactivated influenza vaccine.

The chain carries TRBV6-2 or TRBV6-3 and TRBJ2-1; TRBD2 matches at 8 bases. Germline lookup yields CDR1 MNHEY and CDR2 SVGEGT. J gave up 7 bases and V 0 bases, and 11 bases lay outside the gene matches. The CDR3 runs 17 residues. CDR3 loop: CASSYSGGGRVLNEQFF. CDR3 in DNA: TGTGCCAGCAGTTACTCCGGCGGGGGGCGGGTCTTGAATGAGCAGTTCTTC.

V gene TRBV29-1 combines with J gene TRBJ2-1; 7 nucleotides align to TRBD2. CDR3 length equals 15 residues. Germline V gene lookup returns CDR1 SQVTM and CDR2 ANQGSEA. V was clipped by 3 bases and J by 4 bases; unmatched bases: 9. In DNA, the CDR3 is TGCAGCGTTGATCCTCTAGCGGTGCGATACAATGAGCAGTTCTTC. Translating gives CSVDPLAVRYNEQFF.

The J gene is TRBJ2-1, the V gene TRBV7-6, with a tentative D call TRBD2 (7 bases). V lost 2 bases and J 0 bases, leaving 14 bases between the germline ends. CDR3 length: 17 residues. The V gene's germline CDR1 is SGHVS and CDR2 FNYEAQ. DNA for the CDR3: TGTGCCAGCAGCTTATCTGGGGGGGCAAGCTCCTACAATGAGCAGTTCTTC. This sequence encodes CASSLSGGASSYNEQFF.

This clonotype was counted many times. V and J are TRBV11-2 and TRBJ2-2; D call uncertain. V dropped 1 base and J dropped 2 bases, with 11 bases sitting between them. CDR1 and CDR2 (germline): SGHAT, FQNNGV. This CDR3 comprises 16 residues. As DNA, the CDR3 is TGTGCCAGCAGCTTAGTTTTTCACCAAAACACCGGGGAGCTGTTTTTT. Protein product: CASSLVFHQNTGELFF.

Written as DNA, the CDR3 is TGTGCCAGCAGCCAATGGATAGCGGCCAGGGAAGATACGCAGTATTTT. It translates to CASSQWIAAREDTQYF. This rearrangement joins TRBV5-4 to TRBJ2-3; possible D gene TRBD2, 6 bases. V lost 4 bases to trimming and J lost 5 bases, with 20 bases between them. Germline V lookup: CDR1 SGHNT, CDR2 YYREEE (reference sequence). The CDR3 has 16 amino acids. Supplemented by reference TRBV5-4 and TRBJ2-3, the full variable domain reads ETGVTQSPTHLIKTRGQQVTLRCSSQSGHNTVSWYQQALGQGPQFIFQYYREEENGRGNFPPRFSGLQFPNYSSELNVNALELDDSALYLCASSQWIAAREDTQYFGPGTRLTVL.

The chain uses TRBV12-3 or TRBV12-4 and TRBJ2-1; 15 nucleotides agree with TRBD2. J gave up 7 bases and V 5 bases, and 9 bases lay outside the gene matches. This CDR3 has 17 residues. The DNA of the CDR3 is TGTGCCAGCAGTGGACTAGCGGGAGGGCCTAGTATGAATGAGCAGTTCTTC. It encodes CASSGLAGGPSMNEQFF.

This clonotype was observed a few times. V and J are TRBV7-2 and TRBJ1-5, with D uncertain. V gave up 5 bases and J gave up 11 bases, with 13 bases separating them. This CDR3 is built from 12 residues. Germline values: CDR1 SGHTA, CDR2 FQGNSA. CDR3 sequence (DNA): TGTGCCAGCAGCACCCCAGGTCTGGCCCAGCATTTT. Amino acids: CASSTPGLAQHF. The full variable domain, completed using reference TRBV7-2 and TRBJ1-5, is GAGVSQSPSNKVTEKGKDVELRCDPISGHTALYWYRQSLGQGLEFLIYFQGNSAPDKSGLPSDRFSAERTGGSVSTLTIQRTQQEDSAVYLCASSTPGLAQHFGDGTRLSIL.

This clonotype was detected only a few times. The V call is TRBV18, the J call TRBJ2-7; TRBD2 matches 9 bases. Looked up from germline, CDR1 is KGHSH and CDR2 is LQKENI. The CDR3 totals 15 residues. Unmatched junction bases numbered 5, after V lost 0 bases and J lost 5 bases. The chain's CDR3 is CASSPPALAGNEQYF. CDR3 DNA: TGTGCCAGCTCACCACCGGCACTAGCGGGCAACGAGCAGTACTTC.

The chain has TRBV3-1 and TRBJ2-7; D might be TRBD1 (6 bases). CDR1 and CDR2 (germline): LGHDT, YNNKEL (reference sequence). V gave up 5 bases and J gave up 2 bases, with 16 bases separating them. The CDR3 loop spans 15 amino acids. The CDR3 spells CASSAATGFTYEQYF. The CDR3 nucleotides read TGTGCCAGCAGCGCCGCTACAGGGTTCACCTACGAGCAGTACTTC.

This chain uses TRBV7-2 with TRBJ1-4; D is ambiguous. CDR3 length: 14 residues. Trimming removed 7 bases from V and 0 bases from J, with 9 bases in between. CDR1 and CDR2 from the germline V gene are SGHTA and FQGNSA. CDR3 sequence (DNA): TGTGCCAGCACCTCAGGTGCAACTAATGAAAAACTGTTTTTT. Residues: CASTSGATNEKLFF.

This clonotype appeared a few times. The chain couples TRBV5-1 to TRBJ2-7; the D gene is possibly TRBD1 (5 bases). Trimming left V 0 bases short and J 7 bases short, with 11 bases between. The length of the CDR3 is 13 residues. Germline loops: CDR1 SGHRS, CDR2 YFSETQ. The CDR3, as DNA: TGCGCCAGCAGCTTGGGACAGCTTGGGGAGCAGTACTTC. It yields the protein CASSLGQLGEQYF.

A few counts support this clonotype. This sequence joins TRBV6-2 or TRBV6-3 and TRBJ1-5, with TRBD1 matching 9 bases. The V and J ends lost 7 bases and 1 base, in that order; junction bases with no gene match: 5. Germline V gene data show CDR1 as MNHEY and CDR2 as SVGEGT. The CDR3 is 15 amino acids. CDR3 residues: CASTWDRASNQPQHF. Here the CDR3 DNA reads TGTGCCAGCACCTGGGACAGGGCGAGCAATCAGCCCCAGCATTTT.

This clonotype was counted at least ten times. This chain connects TRBV4-1 to TRBJ1-6; TRBD1 might be the D (6 bases). Germline V gene lookup returns CDR1 MGHRA and CDR2 YSYEKL. This CDR3 is built from 13 residues. V was clipped by 4 bases and J by 7 bases, with 8 bases between them. The CDR3 nucleotides are TGCGCCAGCAGCCCAGGGGTGAATTCACCCCTCCACTTT. The encoded protein is CASSPGVNSPLHF.

The rearrangement links TRBV29-1 to TRBJ2-7, with D hard to call. Looked up from germline, CDR1 is SQVTM and CDR2 is ANQGSEA. CDR3 length: 12 amino acids. V dropped 4 bases and J dropped 2 bases, with 9 bases sitting between them. CDR3 protein: CSVGYMTYEQYF. In DNA form, the CDR3 reads TGCAGCGTTGGATATATGACCTACGAGCAGTACTTC.

Ten or more counts support this clonotype. The gene calls are TRBV6-2 or TRBV6-3 and TRBJ2-2, with D maybe TRBD2 (6 bases). This CDR3 is built from 16 residues. The germline V gene has CDR1 MNHEY and CDR2 SVGEGT. Trimming removed 2 bases from V and 6 bases from J, with 16 bases in between. The chain's CDR3 is CASSYRVVGGAGELFF. The CDR3 nucleotides read TGTGCCAGCAGTTACCGTGTGGTCGGCGGGGCCGGGGAGCTGTTTTTT.